These 20 T cell receptor beta chains share one sample of origin, sequenced in a study of cytomegalovirus exposure and HLA in healthy donors. The PCR made use of 60 Vbeta and 13 Jbeta primers. Repertoires were generated with immunoSEQ multiplex PCR, while TCRdb's copy carries only in-frame clones and drops some. The data hold 70,000 to 95,000 clones, with 70% to 90% observed a single time. The sequenced sample consisted of PBMCs. These receptors were collected from a man between 18 and 35 years old in good health and CMV-seronegative.

This clone appeared once. One junction end does not reproduce the germline sequence, and a read error may be involved. V is TRBV6-1 and J is TRBJ1-4; D is perhaps TRBD1 (6 bases). Per germline, CDR1 MNHNS and CDR2 SASEGT. This CDR3 region has 14 residues. The CDR3 region has the DNA TGTGCCAGCGCCACAGGGATGACTAATGAAAAACTGCTTTTT. Translated, it gives CASATGMTNEKLLF.

The chain recombines TRBV10-3 with TRBJ1-1, with 7 bases aligning to TRBD1. Germline V gene sequence: CDR1 ENHRY, CDR2 SYGVKD. J was trimmed by 5 bases and V by 0 bases; bases with no gene match: 6. The CDR3 covers 15 residues. The chain's CDR3 is CAISESNRGGTEAFF. CDR3 DNA: TGTGCCATCAGTGAGTCGAACAGGGGTGGGACTGAAGCTTTCTTT.

The chain links TRBV30 to TRBJ2-3; 9 bases are shared with TRBD2. Germline trimming cut 2 bases from V and 8 bases from J; bases unmatched to any gene: 14. Germline V gene sequence: CDR1 GTSNPN, CDR2 SVGIG (reference sequence). The CDR3 consists of 16 residues. CDR3 DNA sequence: TGTGCCTGGAGTAAAGGCCTAGCGGGGTTAAGGGGTACGCAGTATTTT. Its protein product is CAWSKGLAGLRGTQYF.

V and J are TRBV13 and TRBJ1-1; possible D gene TRBD1, 6 bases. The CDR3 loop spans 13 amino acids. Germline V gene lookup returns CDR1 PRHDT and CDR2 FYEKMQ (reference sequence). Trimming shortened V by 5 bases and J by 5 bases, and 12 bases separated the two germline ends. The CDR3 is CASSPQQGTEAFF. CDR3 in DNA: TGTGCCAGCAGCCCCCAACAGGGAACTGAAGCTTTCTTT.

The V and J genes are TRBV11-2 and TRBJ2-7; 9 bases agree with TRBD1. The CDR3 runs 18 residues. The germline gives CDR1 SGHAT, CDR2 FQNNGV. After removal of 0 bases from V and 5 bases from J, the junction contained 14 bases not matched to a gene. CDR3 amino acids: CASSLDIYRGLAVDEQYF. CDR3 in DNA: TGTGCCAGCAGCTTAGATATATACAGGGGGCTTGCAGTTGACGAGCAGTACTTC.

This chain uses TRBV21-1 with TRBJ2-2; the table calls TRBD2, which could not be checked here. TRBV21-1 counts as a pseudogene. The CDR3 has 15 residues. The CDR3 loop is CASSKAPRDTGELFF. The CDR3 nucleotides read TGTGCCAGCAGCAAAGCGCCCCGGGACACCGGGGAGCTGTTTTTT.

In its sample, this clone was seen a few times. At one end the junction does not follow the germline gene, possibly because of a read error. The chain links TRBV29-1 to TRBJ1-6; D is perhaps TRBD1 (6 bases). The CDR3 runs to 15 residues. CDR1 and CDR2 from the germline V gene are SQVTM and ANQGSEA. The CDR3 sequence: CSVEVGSAGVSALHF. The CDR3 DNA sequence: TGCAGCGTTGAAGTAGGGTCGGCAGGGGTTTCAGCCCTCCACTTT. The full variable domain, with the rest looked up from reference TRBV29-1 and TRBJ1-6, is SAVISQKPSRDICQRGTSLTIQCQVDSQVTMMFWYRQQPGQSLTLIATANQGSEATYESGFVIDKFPISRPNLTFSTLTVSNMSPEDSSIYLCSVEVGSAGVSALHFGNGTRLTVT.

The chain has TRBV30 and TRBJ1-2; D unresolved. Germline assignment: CDR1 GTSNPN and CDR2 SVGIG (reference sequence). The V end was cut by 0 bases, the J end by 4 bases, with 9 bases between. This CDR3 is built from 13 residues. CDR3 sequence: CAWSVNIGYGYTF. CDR3 coding DNA: TGTGCCTGGAGTGTAAATATCGGCTATGGCTACACCTTC.

The chain has TRBV4-2 and TRBJ2-1, with D possibly matching TRBD1 (5 bases). From germline, CDR1 is LGHNA and CDR2 YNFKEQ. CDR3 length: 17 residues. The V and J ends lost 1 base and 8 bases respectively, with 21 bases between them. The CDR3 spells CASSQVVQGFFIDEQFF. The CDR3 coding sequence is TGTGCCAGCAGCCAAGTGGTTCAGGGTTTTTTTATTGATGAGCAGTTCTTC.

The chain links TRBV28 to TRBJ1-5; TRBD1 matches 7 bases. The germline CDR1 and CDR2 sequences are MDHEN and SYDVKM. This CDR3 spans 14 amino acids. Trimming took 6 bases from V and 0 from J; bases not matched to a gene: 2. The CDR3 DNA sequence: TGTGCCAGCAGGCCAGGGGGTAGCAATCAGCCCCAGCATTTT. This encodes CASRPGGSNQPQHF.

The chain joins TRBV2 to TRBJ1-1, with D unclear. The CDR3 length is 15 residues. The germline V gene encodes CDR1 SNHLY and CDR2 FYNNEI. Trimming removed 4 bases at V and 1 base at J, with 13 bases between. For the CDR3, the DNA is TGTGCCAGCAGTGTGGATATCCTAGGGAACACTGAAGCTTTCTTT. Its protein product is CASSVDILGNTEAFF. The variable domain in full, with the rest retrieved from reference TRBV2 and TRBJ1-1, is EPEVTQTPSHQVTQMGQEVILRCVPISNHLYFYWYRQILGQKVEFLVSFYNNEISEKSEIFDDQFSVERPDGSNFTLKIRSTKLEDSAMYFCASSVDILGNTEAFFGQGTRLTVV.

The chain employs TRBV10-2 and TRBJ1-1; 7 bases match TRBD1. The CDR3 length is 14 residues. Germline loops: CDR1 WSHSY, CDR2 SAAADI. Germline trimming cut 4 bases from V and 1 base from J; bases unmatched to any gene: 3. CDR3 nucleotides: TGCGCCAGCAGTGTGGGGACAGCGAACACTGAAGCTTTCTTT. Amino acids: CASSVGTANTEAFF.

V is TRBV10-3 and J is TRBJ1-2; perhaps TRBD1 as D (6 bases). This CDR3 has 12 amino acids. V dropped 2 bases and J dropped 8 bases, with 9 bases sitting between them. Germline V CDR1 and CDR2: ENHRY, SYGVKD. In DNA form, the CDR3 reads TGTGCCATCAGTGAGAGGGGGAGAGGCTACACCTTC. Its translation is CAISERGRGYTF.

V and J are TRBV15 and TRBJ1-5; a possible D gene is TRBD1 (5 bases). From germline, CDR1 is LNHNV and CDR2 YYDKDF (reference sequence). There are 18 residues in the CDR3. V was trimmed by 0 bases and J by 4 bases, leaving 19 bases between them. CDR3 DNA: TGTGCCACCAGCAGAGATGGGGCAAGGGAGGGGTATAATCAGCCCCAGCATTTT. Its protein product is CATSRDGAREGYNQPQHF.

The chain links TRBV7-9 to TRBJ2-1; 9 bases are shared with TRBD2. CDR1 is SEHNR and CDR2 is FQNEAQ in the germline V gene (reference sequence). The length of the CDR3 is 16 residues. V lost 5 bases to trimming and J lost 9 bases; unmatched junction nucleotides: 14. The CDR3 nucleotides are TGTGCCAGCAGCCTAGGGGGACTAGCCTTAGGTAGTGAGCAGTTCTTC. Translating gives CASSLGGLALGSEQFF.

Of note for this clone: Other DNA sequences in the same sample also yield this CDR3. The rearrangement joins TRBV18 to TRBJ1-1; D is perhaps TRBD1 (5 bases). Deletions cut 2 bases from V and 4 bases from J, with 11 bases between. The CDR3 has 14 amino acids. Germline values: CDR1 KGHSH, CDR2 LQKENI. CDR3 bases: TGTGCCAGCTCACCAGGGCAGGGCGGCACTGAAGCTTTCTTT. It encodes CASSPGQGGTEAFF.

This CDR3 is CASSLDQGAHNEQFF. The CDR3 DNA reads as TGTGCCAGCAGCTTGGATCAGGGGGCGCACAATGAGCAGTTCTTC. This chain connects TRBV5-5 to TRBJ2-1; TRBD1 agrees at 8 bases. The V and J ends lost 0 bases and 5 bases, in that order; junction bases with no gene match: 4. The length of the CDR3 is 15 residues. In germline, CDR1 is SGHKS, CDR2 YYEKEE (reference sequence).

The chain carries TRBV4-1 and TRBJ2-7; 10 bases map to TRBD1. This CDR3 is 16 amino acids long. After removal of 0 bases from V and 3 bases from J, the junction contained 5 bases not matched to a gene. Germline CDR1 and CDR2: MGHRA and YSYEKL. CDR3 in DNA: TGCGCCAGCAGCCAAGACTCGGGACAGGGGCTCTACGAGCAGTACTTC. Its protein product is CASSQDSGQGLYEQYF.

The CDR3 coding sequence is TGTGCCAGCAGTACCGGGACAGGGAACACTGAAGCTTTCTTT. This gives the protein CASSTGTGNTEAFF. The chain employs TRBV2 and TRBJ1-1; 8 bases match TRBD1. This CDR3 comprises 14 residues. Germline V gene lookup returns CDR1 SNHLY and CDR2 FYNNEI. V was clipped by 5 bases and J by 1 base; unmatched bases: 3.

The J gene is TRBJ1-5, the V gene TRBV2; D gene ambiguous. The germline V and J ends were trimmed by 4 bases and 2 bases, with 9 bases remaining between them. Germline CDR1 is SNHLY and CDR2 is FYNNEI. The CDR3 is 14 residues long. The CDR3 nucleotides are TGTGCCAGCAGTGCGAGGGTCGGCAATCAGCCCCAGCATTTT. Translation: CASSARVGNQPQHF. Based on the CDR3 plus reference TRBV2 and TRBJ1-5, the full variable domain is EPEVTQTPSHQVTQMGQEVILRCVPISNHLYFYWYRQILGQKVEFLVSFYNNEISEKSEIFDDQFSVERPDGSNFTLKIRSTKLEDSAMYFCASSARVGNQPQHFGDGTRLSIL.